Here is one T cell receptor beta chain with its context. Using immunoSEQ multiplex PCR, the repertoire was profiled, and TCRdb retains in-frame clones only, with some absent. The sample carries tens of thousands of clones, roughly three quarters recorded once. The sample originates from a study of CD4+ T cells in melanoma. The CDR3 covers 16 residues. The V end lost 0 bases, the J end lost 0 bases, and 13 bases lay between the germline ends. Germline CDR1 reads SGHRS; CDR2 reads YFSETQ. Sequencing was performed on tumor tissue. The sequence was obtained from a human donor with melanoma. This sequence joins TRBV5-1 and TRBJ2-7, with no clear D. Here the CDR3 DNA reads TGCGCCAGCAGCTTGGCCCTGGACGGTCTCTCCTACGAGCAGTACTTC. Protein: CASSLALDGLSYEQYF.